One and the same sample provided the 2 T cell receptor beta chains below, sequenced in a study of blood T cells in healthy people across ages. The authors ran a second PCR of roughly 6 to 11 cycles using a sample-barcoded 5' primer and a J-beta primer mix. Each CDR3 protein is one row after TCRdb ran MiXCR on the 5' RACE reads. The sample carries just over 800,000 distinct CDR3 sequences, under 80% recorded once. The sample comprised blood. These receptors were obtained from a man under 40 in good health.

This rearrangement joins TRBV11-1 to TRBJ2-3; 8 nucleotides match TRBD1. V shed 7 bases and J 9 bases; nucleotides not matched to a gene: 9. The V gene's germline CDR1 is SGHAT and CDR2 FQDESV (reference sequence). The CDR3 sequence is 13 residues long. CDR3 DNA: TGTGCCAGCACCTGGACAGGGTCCGAGACGCAGTATTTT. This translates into CASTWTGSETQYF.

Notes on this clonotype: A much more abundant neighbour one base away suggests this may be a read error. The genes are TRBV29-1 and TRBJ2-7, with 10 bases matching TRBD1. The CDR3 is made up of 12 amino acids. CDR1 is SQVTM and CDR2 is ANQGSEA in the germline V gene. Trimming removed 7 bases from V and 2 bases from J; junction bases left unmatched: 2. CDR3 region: CSAGTGAYEQYF. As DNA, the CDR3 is TGCAGCGCCGGGACAGGGGCCTACGAGCAGTACTTC.